This T cell receptor (beta chain) was documented in a study of beta chain features in type 1 diabetes. The V and J ends lost 5 bases and 1 base respectively, with 15 bases between them. Germline CDR1 GTSNPN, CDR2 SVGIG (reference sequence). The length of the CDR3 is 15 residues. Broader study findings: Whether TCRB rearrangement is influenced by HLA type went unresolved here. There was a moderate but significant shortening of TCRB CDR3s in all four CD4+ subsets of Type 1 diabetes patients. PCR might favor shorter templates, equally in patients and controls.

Sorting based on CD45RO/CCR7/CD25/CD127/CD95/CD27 separated CD4+ naive, central memory, regulatory and stem cell-like memory cells. A note on this clone: Antigen unknown.

Expressed TCRB transcripts were sequenced because the entire RNA isolate underwent reverse transcription. The method was immunoSEQ multiplex PCR; TCRdb's version includes in-frame clones alone and lacks a portion of them. The sample lists hundreds of thousands of clones, about a tenth occurring once. This TCR came from a young man with type 1 diabetes. The chain is built from TRBV30 and TRBJ2-1; the D is unclear. Sequencing input: central memory CD4+ T cells from blood. CDR3 loop: CAWSSVGSSYNEQFF. CDR3 DNA sequence: TGTGCCTGGTCCTCCGTGGGGTCTTCCTACAATGAGCAGTTCTTC.